This entry lists 25 T cell receptor beta chains sequenced from one sample in a study of tissue T cells after allogeneic stem cell transplantation. Method: immunoSEQ multiplex PCR; TCRdb's copy keeps in-frame clones and lacks some. Of about 5,500 clones listed, approximately 50% are singletons. The sample's time point: mouse harvest day 7 after allogeneic transplant. The graft held 10^6 splenic CD5+ T cells and 10^7 T-cell-depleted bone marrow cells. The sample consisted of gut tissue. These receptors came from a female BALB/c mouse given C57BL/6 T cells with graft-versus-host disease after an allogeneic hematopoietic cell transplant.

Worth noting for this clone: Gene names and germline refer to mouse. The read terminates 1 residue ahead of where the CDR3 ends, so the germline J gene completes it. This chain connects TRBV3 to TRBJ1-5; TRBD1 agrees at 7 bases. This CDR3 has 13 amino acids. Germline-derived CDR1 and CDR2 are SNHLY and FYNGKV (reference sequence). V was pared by 3 bases and J by 5 bases, with 1 base of the junction left unmatched. The CDR3 DNA, read in part, is TGTGCCAGCAGCTTTACAGGGGACCAGGCTCCGCTT. It specifies CASSFTGDQAPL. The whole CDR3 protein is CASSFTGDQAPLF.

A remark on this clone: Genes and germline are mouse. The read ends 1 residue early relative to the CDR3; the germline J gene fills the gap. The gene calls are TRBV12-2 and TRBJ2-4; possible D gene TRBD1, 6 bases. Between the trimmed V and J ends, which lost 2 bases and 5 bases, there was a span of 7 bases. Germline V gene data show CDR1 as SGHLS and CDR2 as HYDKME. The length of the CDR3 is 12 residues. The CDR3 bases that were read are TGTGCCAGCTCTCCCAGGGGAAACACCTTGTAC. It specifies CASSPRGNTLY. From start to end, the CDR3 is CASSPRGNTLYF.

Details on this clone: Germline and genes: mouse. The read ends 1 residue shy of where the CDR3 ends; the end is completed using the germline J gene. The chain combines TRBV19 with TRBJ1-1; 7 bases line up with TRBD1. The CDR3 extends over 15 amino acids. J gave up 1 base and V 3 bases, and 6 bases lay outside the gene matches. CDR1 FNHDT and CDR2 SITEND come from the germline V gene (reference sequence). CDR3 bases read: TGTGCCAGCAGTACCCCGGGACAGAGAAACACAGAAGTCTTC. Residues: CASSTPGQRNTEVF. The complete CDR3 reads CASSTPGQRNTEVFF.

This clone turned up a few times. The gene names given are mouse names. The CDR3 extends 1 residue past the end of the read, so its final part is completed from the germline J gene. The chain carries TRBV16 and TRBJ2-7; D is perhaps TRBD2 (5 bases). The CDR3 loop spans 14 amino acids. Deletions cut 1 base from V and 0 bases from J, with 7 bases between. Germline V CDR1 and CDR2: SGHSA, FRNQAP. CDR3 bases read: TGTGCAAGCAGCTTAGTGGGGAGCTCCTATGAACAGTAC. It codes for CASSLVGSSYEQY. The whole CDR3 is CASSLVGSSYEQYF.

A note on this clone: Germline and genes here are mouse. The CDR3 extends 1 residue past the end of the read, so its final part is completed from the germline J gene. This sample includes further DNA sequences coding for the same CDR3. V and J are TRBV3 and TRBJ1-1; D is possibly TRBD1 (5 bases). This CDR3 spans 13 amino acids. Trimming removed 5 bases at V and 1 base at J, with 8 bases between. Germline-derived CDR1 and CDR2 are SNHLY and FYNGKV (reference sequence). CDR3 DNA, as far as it was read: TGTGCCAGCAGCCCTGACAGAAACACAGAAGTCTTC. Its protein is CASSPDRNTEVF. The full CDR3 sequence reads CASSPDRNTEVFF.

Of note for this clone: Gene names and germline refer to mouse. The CDR3 end is not reached by the read, which stops 1 residue before it; the germline J gene fills it in. V usage is TRBV19 and J usage is TRBJ1-2; D remains ambiguous. Trimming took 3 bases from V and 3 from J, leaving 6 bases between them. Germline V gene lookup returns CDR1 FNHDT and CDR2 SITEND (reference sequence). This CDR3 is built from 12 residues. The CDR3 bases that were read are TGTGCCAGCAGTAGTGGGGACTCCGACTACACC. Its protein product is CASSSGDSDYT. The CDR3 in full is CASSSGDSDYTF. Looking up the rest from reference TRBV19 and TRBJ1-2 gives the full variable domain: GGIITQTPKFLIGQEGQKLTLKCQQNFNHDTMYWYRQDSGKGLRLIYYSITENDLQKGDLSEGYDASREKKSSFSLTVTSAQKNEMAVFLCASSSGDSDYTFGSGTRLLVI.

Details on this clone: These gene names are mouse names. The CDR3 goes on 1 residue after the read ends, and that part is filled in from the germline J gene. This chain links TRBV4 with TRBJ1-1; D might be TRBD1 (5 bases). The germline gives CDR1 LGHDT, CDR2 YNNKQL (reference sequence). The V end lost 4 bases, the J end lost 0 bases, and 9 bases lay between the germline ends. The CDR3 loop spans 14 amino acids. The CDR3 loop reads CASSLSGTNTEVFF. The part of the CDR3 DNA that was read is TGTGCCAGCAGCTTGTCAGGGACAAACACAGAAGTCTTC.

Turning to this clone: Gene and germline names: mouse. From the germline J gene comes the end of the CDR3, since the read stops 1 residue before it. The chain couples TRBV12-1 to TRBJ1-4, with no clear D. The CDR3 is 14 residues long. V gave up 0 bases and J gave up 4 bases, with 8 bases separating them. The germline V gene encodes CDR1 SGHSN and CDR2 HYEKVE. CDR3 region: CASSLETVNERLFF. Incomplete CDR3 DNA: TGTGCCAGCTCTCTCGAAACAGTCAACGAAAGATTATTT. The complete variable domain, with remaining parts taken from reference TRBV12-1 and TRBJ1-4, reads DSGVVQSPRHIIKEKGGRSVLTCIPISGHSNVVWYQQTLGKELKFLIQHYEKVERDKGFLPSRFSVQQFDDYHSEMNMSALELEDSAMYFCASSLETVNERLFFGHGTKLSVL.

Of note for this clone: Gene names refer to mouse genes. CDR3: CASSFWQKGVFF. CDR3 bases read: TGTGCCAGCAGTTTCTGGCAGAAAGGAGTCTTC. J is TRBJ1-1 and V is TRBV14; D unclear. The sequenced fragment ends 1 residue before the CDR3 boundary, so the rest is inferred from the germline J gene. Germline V gene data show CDR1 as SGHDT and CDR2 as FRDEAV. The CDR3 spans 12 residues. V lost 0 bases and J lost 10, with 10 bases in between.

On this clone: Here the gene names and germline are mouse. The read ends 1 residue early relative to the CDR3; the germline J gene fills the gap. This rearrangement joins TRBV14 to TRBJ2-5; a weak D match, TRBD1 (6 bases). The CDR3 runs to 14 residues. Germline CDR1 SGHDT, CDR2 FRDEAV. V shed 5 bases and J shed 5 bases, with 15 bases lying between them. This CDR3 is CASSPTGRGDTQYF. The DNA read from the CDR3 is TGTGCCAGCAGCCCTACAGGGAGAGGAGACACCCAGTAC.

Worth noting for this clone: Gene names and germline match the mouse. Read sequence stops 1 residue before the CDR3 end, and the germline J gene provides the missing end. The V call is TRBV5, the J call TRBJ1-4, with D maybe TRBD1 (6 bases). The CDR3 loop spans 14 amino acids. V shed 1 base and J shed 3 bases, with 6 bases lying between them. The germline CDR1 and CDR2 sequences are LGHNA and YNLKQL (reference sequence). The CDR3 DNA, read in part, is TGTGCCAGCAGCCAAGGGACAGCCAACGAAAGATTATTT. Translating gives CASSQGTANERLF. The CDR3, in full, reads CASSQGTANERLFF.

Worth noting for this clone: Gene names refer to mouse genes. The part of the CDR3 DNA that was read is TGTGGTGCTAGGGATCAGGGCACCGGGCAGCTCTAC. Protein sequence: CGARDQGTGQLY. The entire CDR3 protein reads CGARDQGTGQLYF. J is TRBJ2-2 and V is TRBV20; weak D call: TRBD1 (5 bases). The read terminates 1 residue before the CDR3 end, so the remaining end is supplied by the germline J gene. Per germline, CDR1 GFQATS and CDR2 STVNSAI. The CDR3 runs 13 residues. V lost 0 bases, J lost 4 bases, and 6 bases lay in between.

Only a few counts were recorded for this clone. Gene and germline names: mouse. Read sequence stops 1 residue before the CDR3 end, and the germline J gene provides the missing end. The gene calls are TRBV2 and TRBJ1-4, with D possibly matching TRBD1 (6 bases). Germline lookup yields CDR1 LGHNA and CDR2 YSYQKL. Trimming shortened V by 0 bases and J by 0 bases, and 8 bases separated the two germline ends. There are 16 residues in the CDR3. The CDR3 DNA, read in part, is TGTGCCAGCAGCCAAGATGGGGGGCTTTCCAACGAAAGATTATTT. It specifies CASSQDGGLSNERLF. The whole CDR3 sequence is CASSQDGGLSNERLFF.

Notes on this clone: Gene and germline names: mouse. The CDR3 is cut off 1 residue early in the read; its end comes from the germline J gene. The chain uses TRBV2 and TRBJ2-5, with TRBD2 as a possible D gene (7 bases). In germline, CDR1 is LGHNA, CDR2 YSYQKL. V was clipped by 1 base and J by 6 bases, with 11 bases between them. CDR3 size: 14 residues. This CDR3 is CASSQGGARDTQYF. The sequenced part of the CDR3 DNA is TGTGCCAGCAGCCAAGGGGGGGCGCGGGACACCCAGTAC.

About this clone: All gene names here are mouse names. Read sequence stops 1 residue before the CDR3 end, and the germline J gene provides the missing end. This chain uses TRBV1 with TRBJ1-4; D remains ambiguous. Germline assignment: CDR1 NSQYPW and CDR2 LRSPGD (reference sequence). Trimming cost V 3 bases and J 5 bases, with 10 bases left between them. The CDR3 spans 14 residues. The CDR3 loop reads CTCSARGTNERLFF. The sequenced part of the CDR3 DNA is TGCACCTGCAGTGCCCGGGGAACGAACGAAAGATTATTT.

This clone was detected only a few times. The genes are named according to mouse. The read ends 1 residue before the CDR3 terminus; that terminus is restored from the germline J gene. The chain employs TRBV26 and TRBJ2-7; D is undetermined. Per the germline V gene, CDR1 is KGHPV and CDR2 is FQNQEV (reference sequence). This CDR3 region has 12 residues. Between the trimmed V and J ends, which lost 3 bases and 3 bases, there was a span of 6 bases. CDR3 DNA (partial): TGTGCCAGCAGTCTCCACGTCTATGAACAGTAC. It specifies CASSLHVYEQY. The entire CDR3 sequence reads CASSLHVYEQYF.

As regards this clone: Mouse gene names and germline throughout. The read gets to within 1 residue of the CDR3 end, and the germline J gene fills in the rest. V usage is TRBV2 and J usage is TRBJ1-1; perhaps TRBD1 as D (6 bases). This CDR3 has 14 amino acids. Germline V lookup: CDR1 LGHNA, CDR2 YSYQKL. V lost 0 bases and J 2 bases, leaving 7 bases between the germline ends. The part of the CDR3 DNA that was read is TGTGCCAGCAGCCAAGAGGGACACAACACAGAAGTCTTC. This sequence encodes CASSQEGHNTEVF. The entire CDR3 protein is CASSQEGHNTEVFF.

Remarks on this clone: Genes and germline are mouse. The read ends 1 residue before the CDR3 terminus; that terminus is restored from the germline J gene. The chain uses TRBV16 and TRBJ1-1, with D possibly being TRBD1 (5 bases). The CDR3 length is 10 residues. Germline-derived CDR1 and CDR2 are SGHSA and FRNQAP. The V end lost 8 bases, the J end lost 6 bases, and 7 bases lay between the germline ends. The CDR3 region is CASAGSEVFF. Partial CDR3 DNA: TGTGCAAGCGCAGGGTCAGAAGTCTTC.

As for this clone: Gene names are mouse gene names. The read finishes 1 residue shy of the CDR3 end, and the germline J gene is used to complete it. This chain joins TRBV26 and TRBJ2-3; D is perhaps TRBD2 (5 bases). Germline CDR1 KGHPV, CDR2 FQNQEV (reference sequence). This CDR3 region has 13 residues. Deletions cut 4 bases from V and 1 base from J, with 6 bases between. CDR3 loop: CASSPWGAETLYF. The CDR3 DNA, read in part, is TGTGCCAGCAGTCCCTGGGGTGCAGAAACGCTGTAT.

Turning to this clone: Gene labels here are mouse ones. The CDR3 extends 1 residue past the end of the read, so its final part is completed from the germline J gene. The V and J genes are TRBV3 and TRBJ2-7; TRBD2 aligns across 9 bases. The trim removed 5 bases at V and 0 bases at J, leaving 5 bases unmatched. CDR3 length equals 15 residues. The germline V gene encodes CDR1 SNHLY and CDR2 FYNGKV (reference sequence). The CDR3 here is CASSPLGGSSYEQYF. The CDR3 bases that were read are TGTGCCAGCAGCCCCCTGGGGGGGAGCTCCTATGAACAGTAC.

Points on this clone: The gene names given are mouse names. The CDR3 is cut off 1 residue early in the read; its end comes from the germline J gene. This chain connects TRBV26 to TRBJ1-3, with a weak D call TRBD1 (6 bases). V shed 3 bases and J shed 2 bases, with 8 bases lying between them. CDR1 and CDR2 (germline): KGHPV, FQNQEV (reference sequence). The CDR3 sequence is 14 residues long. The sequenced part of the CDR3 DNA is TGTGCCAGCAGTCTCGGGACAACTGGAAATACGCTCTAT. This gives the protein CASSLGTTGNTLY. The full CDR3 is CASSLGTTGNTLYF.

As regards this clone: Gene names follow the mouse nomenclature. Read data end 1 residue before the CDR3 end; the end is taken from the germline J gene. V usage is TRBV5 and J usage is TRBJ1-1; no clear D gene. Trimming took off 0 bases at V and 3 bases at J, with 5 bases between the two ends. Germline CDR1 reads LGHNA; CDR2 reads YNLKQL (reference sequence). The CDR3 extends over 13 amino acids. CDR3 DNA, as far as it was read: TGTGCCAGCAGCCAAGATTGGGACACAGAAGTCTTC. It yields the protein CASSQDWDTEVF. The full CDR3 protein is CASSQDWDTEVFF.

A note on this clone: Genes and germline come from the mouse. The CDR3 end falls 1 residue outside the read, so it is completed with the germline J gene. The chain combines TRBV26 with TRBJ2-3; 9 positions match TRBD2. V trimming: 2 bases; J trimming: 4 bases; junction bases outside the gene matches: 4. This CDR3 is 15 amino acids long. The germline V gene encodes CDR1 KGHPV and CDR2 FQNQEV (reference sequence). The CDR3 loop is CASSLMGGRPETLYF. The CDR3 DNA, read in part, is TGTGCCAGCAGTCTGATGGGGGGGCGCCCAGAAACGCTGTAT.

This clone was counted between two and nine times. All gene names here are mouse names. The read terminates 1 residue before the CDR3 end, so the remaining end is supplied by the germline J gene. This sequence joins TRBV1 and TRBJ2-4, with D perhaps given as TRBD1 or TRBD2 (5 bases each). CDR1 and CDR2 (germline): NSQYPW, LRSPGD (reference sequence). CDR3 length equals 13 residues. V shed 3 bases and J shed 8 bases, with 12 bases lying between them. Incomplete CDR3 DNA: TGCACCTGCAGTGCTCGGGACCCCCCCACCTTGTAC. Protein product: CTCSARDPPTLY. The entire CDR3 protein is CTCSARDPPTLYF.

As concerns this clone: Here the gene names and germline are mouse. The CDR3 extends 1 residue past the end of the read, so its final part is completed from the germline J gene. This chain links TRBV5 with TRBJ2-4; D is perhaps TRBD1 or TRBD2 (6 bases each). V lost 0 bases to trimming and J lost 2 bases, with 9 bases between them. The CDR3 runs 15 residues. The germline gives CDR1 LGHNA, CDR2 YNLKQL (reference sequence). Incomplete CDR3 DNA: TGTGCCAGCAGCCAAGATTGGGGGCTTCAAAACACCTTGTAC. Amino acids: CASSQDWGLQNTLY. From start to end, the CDR3 is CASSQDWGLQNTLYF.